This TCR beta chain was obtained from a study of post-analysis software for immune sequencing data. Broader study findings: In patients, about five TRBV segments were more frequent than in controls, with TRBV5-6, TRBV5-1 and TRBV20-1 among them.

Prepared TCR beta cDNA libraries contained unique molecular identifiers. TCRdb reprocessed the PCR reads with MiXCR, giving one entry per CDR3 protein. This repertoire shows 750,000 to 900,000 distinct CDR3 sequences, around 42% found once; its top ten account for just under 5%. About this clonotype itself: The antigen remains undetermined.

The CDR3 has 13 residues. V dropped 5 bases and J dropped 7 bases, with 14 bases sitting between them. V is TRBV12-3 or TRBV12-4 and J is TRBJ2-5, with a tentative D call TRBD2 (5 bases). The TCR comes from a girl aged 10-17 years with multiple sclerosis. The specimen sequenced was blood. The CDR3 sequence is CASSGLRTGTQYF. DNA of the CDR3: TGTGCCAGCAGTGGGCTCAGGACTGGGACCCAGTACTTC.